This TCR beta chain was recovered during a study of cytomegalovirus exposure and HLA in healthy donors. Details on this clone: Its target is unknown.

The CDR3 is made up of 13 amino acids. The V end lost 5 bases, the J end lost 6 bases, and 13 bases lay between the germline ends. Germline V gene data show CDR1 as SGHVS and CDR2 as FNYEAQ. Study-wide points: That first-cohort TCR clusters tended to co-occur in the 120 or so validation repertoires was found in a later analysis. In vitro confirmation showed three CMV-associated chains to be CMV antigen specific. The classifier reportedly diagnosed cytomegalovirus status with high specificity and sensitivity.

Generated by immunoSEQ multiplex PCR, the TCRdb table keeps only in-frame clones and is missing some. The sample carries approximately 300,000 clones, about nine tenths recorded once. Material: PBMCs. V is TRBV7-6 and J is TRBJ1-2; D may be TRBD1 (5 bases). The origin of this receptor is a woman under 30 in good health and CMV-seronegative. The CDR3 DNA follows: TGTGCCAGCAGCCAGACAGTCAAAGATGGCTACACCTTC. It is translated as CASSQTVKDGYTF.